Listed below are T cell receptor beta chains from one sample, sequenced in a study of CD8+ T cells in alopecia areata. Assay used: immunoSEQ multiplex PCR; TCRdb lists only in-frame clones, some missing. Of 180,000 or so clones in the sample, approximately 51% were seen once. This material consisted of CD8+ T cells sorted from blood, taken at week 52, from a patient treated with tofacitinib. These receptors were taken from a human donor with alopecia areata. The CDR3 runs from the conserved cysteine through the conserved F or W. D genes are given only for firm matches. Clone size is given for some rows only: seen once, a few or many times, or a class if the clone is expanded.

>TRBV30|NA|TRBJ1-5|TRBD1
CAWTPPGQGQPQHF
TGTGCCTGGACCCCACCGGGACAGGGTCAGCCCCAGCATTTT
>TRBV25-1|NA|TRBJ2-4|NA
CASSARGGTKNIQYF
TGTGCCAGCAGTGCCCGAGGCGGGACCAAAAACATTCAGTACTTC
>TRBV7-9|NA|TRBJ2-5|NA
CASSLVGLAEETQYF
TGTGCCAGCAGCTTAGTTGGGTTAGCGGAAGAGACCCAGTACTTC
>TRBV6-5|NA|TRBJ1-1|TRBD1
CASSYSLQGDTEAFF
TGTGCCAGCAGTTACTCGCTACAGGGGGACACTGAAGCTTTCTTT
>TRBV6-5|NA|TRBJ1-2|NA
CASSYVGQGMYYGYTF
TGTGCCAGCAGTTACGTCGGGCAGGGGATGTACTATGGCTACACCTTC
>TRBV13|NA|TRBJ2-2|TRBD1
CASSLGDRGRDGELFF
TGTGCCAGCAGCTTAGGCGACAGGGGGCGTGACGGGGAGCTGTTTTTT
>TRBV21-1|few|TRBJ2-2|NA
CASSRQGKDTGELFF
TGTGCCAGCAGCCGACAGGGGAAGGACACCGGGGAGCTGTTTTTT
>TRBV6-5|few|TRBJ1-5|TRBD1
CASSYDRAQPQHF
TGTGCCAGCAGTTATGACAGGGCTCAGCCCCAGCATTTT
>TRBV7-9|NA|TRBJ2-7|TRBD1
CASTEQGASEQYF
TGTGCCAGCACCGAACAGGGGGCGAGCGAGCAGTACTTC
>TRBV30|few|TRBJ2-7|TRBD2
CAWSGGLDIFEQYF
TGTGCCTGGAGTGGGGGACTAGACATTTTTGAGCAGTACTTC
>TRBV11-2|NA|TRBJ2-2|TRBD1
CASSLDLGQEGTGELFF
TGTGCCAGCAGCTTAGATCTGGGACAGGAAGGGACCGGGGAGCTGTTTTTT
>TRBV2|NA|TRBJ2-5|TRBD2
CASIRDGRGEVDQYF
TGTGCCAGCATCCGAGACGGCCGGGGGGAGGTTGACCAGTACTTC
>TRBV30|NA|TRBJ1-3|NA
CAWSPGPGLGNTIYF
TGTGCCTGGAGTCCAGGCCCAGGTTTGGGAAACACCATATATTTT
>TRBV27|NA|TRBJ1-5|TRBD1
CASWDRGGNQPQHF
TGTGCCAGCTGGGACAGGGGGGGGAATCAGCCCCAGCATTTT
>TRBV7-9|NA|TRBJ2-5|NA
CASSPPGSGTQYF
TGTGCCAGCAGTCCCCCTGGTAGTGGGACCCAGTACTTC
>TRBV6-1|NA|TRBJ1-1|TRBD1
CASSVRGQQDTEAFF
TGTGCCAGCAGTGTAAGGGGACAGCAGGACACTGAAGCTTTCTTT